These 18 T cell receptor beta chains were all obtained from the same sample, sequenced in a study of CD8+CD57+ T cells in acquired aplastic anemia. Sequenced patients had shown CD8+CD57+ cell expansion by flow cytometry. Profiles of TCR beta VDJ and CDR3 were generated from a genomic DNA template. TCRdb independently ran MiXCR on the reads; one entry per CDR3 protein. The sample has 200,000 to 300,000 distinct CDR3 sequences, more than 40% seen once. Sequences were obtained from sorted CD4+, CD8+, or CD8+CD57+ T cells (not recorded which) from PBMCs. The receptor source for this set is a human donor with aplastic anemia.

Ten or more counts support this clonotype. The genes are TRBV6-6 and TRBJ2-7; tentatively, D is TRBD2 (6 bases). V lost 2 bases and J 4 bases, leaving 15 bases between the germline ends. There are 15 residues in the CDR3. CDR1 MNHNY and CDR2 SVGAGI come from the germline V gene (reference sequence). The CDR3 sequence is CASSYGPSASYEQYF. CDR3 in DNA: TGTGCCAGCAGTTACGGCCCTAGCGCATCTTACGAGCAGTACTTC.

Many counts were recorded for this clonotype. The chain links TRBV5-6 to TRBJ1-6; 8 bases map to TRBD1. Germline assignment: CDR1 SGHDT and CDR2 YYEEEE. The junction had 5 bases not matched to a gene; V was cut back by 0 bases and J by 9 bases. This CDR3 is built from 15 residues. CDR3 amino acids: CASSLAAGGASPLHF. The CDR3 coding sequence is TGTGCCAGCAGCTTGGCAGCAGGGGGCGCTTCACCCCTCCACTTT.

This clonotype was observed many times. The genes are TRBV6-5 and TRBJ1-2; 7 nucleotides match TRBD1. V trimming: 1 base; J trimming: 6 bases; junction bases outside the gene matches: 8. Per the germline V gene, CDR1 is MNHEY and CDR2 is SVGAGI. CDR3 length: 15 residues. CDR3: CASSYFGKGANGYTF. The CDR3 DNA reads TGTGCCAGCAGTTACTTCGGAAAGGGGGCGAATGGCTACACCTTC.

This clonotype was picked up many times. This chain connects TRBV7-8 to TRBJ2-1; TRBD2 agrees at 9 bases. The CDR3 contains 15 residues. The germline gives CDR1 SGHVS, CDR2 FQNEAQ. The J segment lost 7 bases and the V segment lost 6 bases, leaving 10 bases of the junction unmatched. For the CDR3, the DNA is TGTGCCAGCAGGAGAAGCGGGGGGTCGGGGAATGAGCAGTTCTTC. Amino acid sequence: CASRRSGGSGNEQFF. The whole variable domain, filled in from reference TRBV7-8 and TRBJ2-1, reads GAGVSQSPRYKVAKRGQDVALRCDPISGHVSLFWYQQALGQGPEFLTYFQNEAQLDKSGLPSDRFFAERPEGSVSTLKIQRTQQEDSAVYLCASRRSGGSGNEQFFGPGTRLTVL.

The V call is TRBV7-3, the J call TRBJ2-1, with no clear D. The CDR3 sequence is 14 residues long. The V end lost 6 bases, the J end lost 0 bases, and 9 bases lay between the germline ends. Germline CDR1 reads SGHTA; CDR2 reads FQGTGA. CDR3 nucleotide sequence: TGTGCCAGCAGTTTTGCCAGCTCCTACAATGAGCAGTTCTTC. It yields the protein CASSFASSYNEQFF.

On this clonotype: The CDR3 end shows no conserved phenylalanine or tryptophan, and so a read error is likely. The gene calls are TRBV7-2 and TRBJ2-7; TRBD2 agrees at 13 bases. V dropped 5 bases and J dropped 2; count of bases not matched to a gene: 6. The CDR3 runs 16 residues. The germline gives CDR1 SGHTA, CDR2 FQGNSA. The CDR3 nucleotides read TGTGCCAGCAGCAGACTAGCGGGGGGCGAAACCTACGAGCAGTACCTC. Translation: CASSRLAGGETYEQYL.

The chain is built from TRBV2 and TRBJ1-6; no reliable D call. V was cut by 3 bases and J by 9 bases, with 18 bases left in between. The CDR3 totals 16 residues. Germline CDR1 reads SNHLY; CDR2 reads FYNNEI. The CDR3 nucleotides read TGTGCCAGCAGTGAGGGTAGCGGGAATGGCGGTTCACCCCTCCACTTT. Amino acids: CASSEGSGNGGSPLHF.

This clonotype was picked up many times. The rearrangement links TRBV24-1 to TRBJ1-4; tentative D call: TRBD1 (5 bases). The V gene lost 2 bases and the J gene lost 7 bases, with 16 bases spanning the gap. Germline assignment: CDR1 KGHDR and CDR2 SFDVKD. There are 16 residues in the CDR3. DNA of the CDR3: TGTGCCACCAGTGATTCTGACAGTAAAGGGAGTGAAAAACTGTTTTTT. It specifies CATSDSDSKGSEKLFF.

This rearrangement joins TRBV12-3 or TRBV12-4 to TRBJ2-7, with TRBD1 identical over 9 bases. The CDR3 spans 15 residues. The J segment lost 6 bases and the V segment lost 5 bases, leaving 11 bases of the junction unmatched. CDR3 amino acids: CASSHRSNRGREQYF. As DNA, the CDR3 is TGTGCCAGCAGTCATCGGAGTAACAGGGGGCGCGAGCAGTACTTC.

This chain uses TRBV10-3 with TRBJ2-1; D unclear. CDR3 size: 13 residues. The germline CDR1 and CDR2 sequences are ENHRY and SYGVKD. The ends were cut back, 2 bases at V and 5 bases at J, with 7 bases in the middle. The CDR3 sequence: CAISEQLNNEQFF. The CDR3, as DNA: TGTGCCATCAGTGAGCAGTTAAACAATGAGCAGTTCTTC.

This clonotype occurred many times. The CDR3 does not end in the conserved phenylalanine or tryptophan, so this is likely a read error. The rearrangement links TRBV12-5 to TRBJ1-1; no reliable D call. The germline CDR1 and CDR2 sequences are LGHNT and FRNRAP. V gave up 1 base and J gave up 3 bases, with 3 bases separating them. The CDR3 has 12 residues. In DNA form, the CDR3 reads TGTGCTAGTGGTTTGGAGTACACTGAAGCTTTCCTT. This gives the protein CASGLEYTEAFL.

This clonotype has at least ten counts. The chain carries TRBV11-2 and TRBJ2-7; D remains ambiguous. Trimming left V 1 base short and J 5 bases short, with 12 bases between. The CDR3 is 14 amino acids. CDR1 SGHAT and CDR2 FQNNGV come from the germline V gene. The CDR3, as DNA: TGTGCCAGCAGCTTAGTCTCCAGGAACCACGAGCAGTACTTC. Translation: CASSLVSRNHEQYF.

There are many counts of this clonotype. The chain recombines TRBV7-9 with TRBJ2-3, with 14 bases aligning to TRBD2. Per germline, CDR1 SEHNR and CDR2 FQNEAQ (reference sequence). This CDR3 comprises 18 residues. Unmatched junction bases numbered 14, after V lost 5 bases and J lost 7 bases. This CDR3 is CASSADLPGTSGSYTQYF. DNA for the CDR3: TGTGCCAGCAGCGCAGACCTTCCGGGGACTAGCGGGAGTTATACGCAGTATTTT. The whole variable domain, filled in from reference TRBV7-9 and TRBJ2-3, reads DTGVSQNPRHKITKRGQNVTFRCDPISEHNRLYWYRQTLGQGPEFLTYFQNEAQLEKSRLLSDRFSAERPKGSFSTLEIQRTEQGDSAMYLCASSADLPGTSGSYTQYFGPGTRLTVL.

The genes are TRBV10-3 and TRBJ2-7; D gene ambiguous. V dropped 3 bases and J dropped 7 bases, with 7 bases sitting between them. Per the germline V gene, CDR1 is ENHRY and CDR2 is SYGVKD. The CDR3 extends over 11 amino acids. The CDR3, as DNA: TGTGCCATCAGTGACTTAGGGGAGCAGTACTTC. It translates to CAISDLGEQYF.

This clonotype was counted ten times or more. V usage is TRBV7-4 and J usage is TRBJ1-1; TRBD1 is a possible D gene (5 bases). V was clipped by 7 bases and J by 5 bases, with 20 bases between them. The CDR3 is 15 residues long. The V gene's germline CDR1 is SGHVT and CDR2 SQSDAQ. CDR3 protein: CASIGGRGAATEAFF. CDR3 bases: TGTGCCAGCATAGGCGGAAGGGGTGCGGCAACTGAAGCTTTCTTT.

The V call is TRBV25-1, the J call TRBJ2-3, with 9 bases identical to TRBD2. Trimming removed 1 base from V and 3 bases from J; junction bases left unmatched: 5. Germline lookup yields CDR1 MGHDK and CDR2 SYGVNS. CDR3 size: 16 residues. Here the CDR3 reads CASSESSLAGTDTQYF. In DNA, the CDR3 is TGTGCCAGCAGTGAATCCAGCCTAGCGGGGACAGATACGCAGTATTTT.

This clonotype was observed at least ten times. The chain links TRBV4-2 to TRBJ2-7; 11 nucleotides line up with TRBD1. The CDR3 loop spans 15 amino acids. Trimming at V came to 1 base and at J to 6 bases, leaving 5 bases not matched to a gene. The germline V gene encodes CDR1 LGHNA and CDR2 YNFKEQ. The CDR3 sequence: CASSQGGTGGGEQYF. CDR3 sequence (DNA): TGTGCCAGCAGCCAAGGCGGGACAGGGGGGGGCGAGCAGTACTTC.

This chain connects TRBV6-2 or TRBV6-3 to TRBJ2-1; D is unclear. Germline CDR1 and CDR2: MNHEY and SVGEGT. V lost 3 bases and J 5 bases, leaving 11 bases between the germline ends. There are 14 residues in the CDR3. CDR3 region: CASSYIREDNEQFF. For the CDR3, the DNA is TGTGCCAGCAGTTATATAAGAGAAGACAATGAGCAGTTCTTC.